Detailed here is one T cell receptor (beta chain). This clonotype has a handful of counts. Its target antigen remains unknown. One base away there is no much larger clone; base qualities are not given. The method behind the library was 5' RACE. TCRdb lists the instrument as Illumina HiSeq 2500. A second PCR of roughly 6 to 12 cycles was run with a J-beta primer mix and a sample-barcoded 5' primer. A unique molecular identifier was introduced onto each TCR beta cDNA molecule by a template-switch 5' adaptor carrying 12 random nucleotides. At least 2.5 million CDR3-containing paired-end reads were obtained from each sample. First-strand cDNA synthesis was performed from all RNA using the Mint cDNA synthesis kit, with priming by a TRBC-specific oligonucleotide. All cDNA was treated with uracil-DNA glycosylase and then went through a first 18-cycle PCR with the universal primers M1SS and BC2_uni_R. The study's processing was this. For normalization, 1 million high-quality reads were randomly selected from each sample, with every read carrying a distinct molecular identifier. Instead of being binned into consensus sequences, reads that shared molecular identifiers were thrown out. MiTCR, with a Q25 quality threshold and the strictest error-elimination algorithm, was used for CDR3 identification, clonotype clustering and error correction. A nonparametric unseen species model with Euler transformation was used to estimate lower-bound total TCR beta diversity. The raw public data were reprocessed by TCRdb itself: fastp quality trimming at Q25, MiXCR clonotype calling, in-frame beta chains only. Each entry merges the rows of one CDR3 protein and shows their most common DNA and genes. The V and J calls and clone size come from TCRdb's table, not from the authors' own analysis. Within this sample are under 700,000 distinct CDR3 sequences, with more than 20% of them counted one time only. The ten biggest clones cover 8.5% to 9.5% of the sample.

The entry originates in a study of blood T cells in healthy people across ages (dated by TCRdb to between 2015 and 2016). Concerning the study at large: In model experiments, roughly one uniquely barcoded TCR beta cDNA molecule per two T cells was captured by template switching. To track age-related changes in TCR beta repertoire diversity, the study relied on deep sequencing normalized with unique cDNA molecular identifiers. Donors were grouped into four age groups: young (average 16 years), middle-aged (around 39), aged (approximately 58) and long-lived (about 82). Two additional independent replicas of 1 million unique cDNA reads from the same blood draw were analyzed for two donors (one aged 18 to 30 and one aged 80 or older). General study outcomes and caveats: The CMV infection status of donors was not known, potentially confounding age-related changes in expanded clonotypes. As age increased, observed TCR beta diversity per million T cells dropped in a roughly linear way, and a significant reduction was already evident by age about 40. Because profiling used bulk unsorted PBMCs, naive and antigen-experienced compartments could not be compared conclusively. Estimates of total diversity based on one million sequenced T cells were considered lower bounds and underestimates. There was a strong correlation between observed TCR beta diversity and the percentage of naive T cells measured by flow cytometry. Compared with the aged group, more naive CD4+ T cells, fewer expanded clones and increased TCR diversity were shown by the long-lived group, suggesting age selection.

Systemically healthy Caucasian individuals from Russia, some 38 in total and aged roughly 6 to 100 years, were included as donors. Around 10 milliliters of peripheral blood were collected from each donor into EDTA-treated Vacutainer tubes. Ficoll-Paque density-gradient centrifugation was used to isolate PBMCs, with at least 7 million per sample. Trizol reagent was used to extract total RNA from PBMCs, with at least 6 micrograms per sample. Naive CD45RAhigh/CD27high T cell percentages were measured by flow cytometry on a PBMC aliquot from every donor. The CDR1 and CDR2 encoded by the germline V gene are LGHNA and YSLEER. Its CDR3 holds 15 amino acids, cysteine through phenylalanine. Here the CDR3 DNA is all that survives: 45 bases in frame from base 1. For this chain, trimming is 3 bases at the V end and 4 bases at the J end, and the number of junction bases without a gene match is 8. These data are also associated with another study on T cells of mothers and their children. As that second paper reports: The donors were nine systemically healthy Caucasian individuals, made up of three mothers and their six children. cDNA synthesis used all of the extracted RNA, with 1.5 ug of RNA in each 15 ul reaction. In the second PCR, the M1S primer added sample barcodes and 2-4 random nucleotides. Over 8.5 million TCR beta CDR3 reads were obtained for each mother, and about 3 million reads were obtained for each child. TCR recombination output is similarly shaped by thymic selection in related and unrelated pairs, with a minor effect exerted by inherited differences. Normalized repertoire overlap in related mother-child pairs was always slightly higher than in unrelated mother-child pairs, but the difference was never significant. No persistent microchimeric T cell clones were detected, at a sensitivity of around 97 clones per million clonotypes. The study used deep NGS to compare TCR beta repertoires of mothers and children, seeking features distinguishing related mother-child pairs from unrelated individuals. On average, the children were approximately 11 +/- 4 years old, while the mothers were around 40 +/- 4 years old. After adapter ligation with NEBNext reagents, the libraries were sequenced on Illumina HiSeq 2000 with 100+100 nt paired-end reads. To avoid cross-contamination, the mother libraries and the child libraries were prepared a month apart and sequenced in separate runs. Between 500,000 and 2,000,000 distinct TCR beta clonotypes were identified per donor. Naive TCR beta clonotypes were estimated from low-frequency clonotypes matched to each donor's FACS-determined naive share, without sorting.

The chain couples TRBV4-3 to TRBJ2-5, with TRBD2 matching 7 junction bases. The sequencing input was blood. This sequence originates from a boy younger than 18 in good health. The DNA sequence follows: TGCGCCAGCAGCCAGGGGCATGGGGGGGGAGAGACCCAGTACTTC. This yields the protein CASSQGHGGGETQYF.